These T cell receptor beta chains were read from a single sample in a study of shared clonotypes between healthy human individuals. The table came from immunoSEQ multiplex PCR; TCRdb's copy has only in-frame clones and leaves some out. The sample lists about 2 million clones, 95% seen once, with 0.1% to 0.15% in the top ten. What was sequenced was naive CD4+ T cells sorted from blood. Receptors originate from a man aged 18-30 years in good health. The CDR3 runs from the conserved cysteine through the conserved F or W. The D gene is left open where the match is weak. Some rows mark clone size as missing; the rest say once, few, many or name a class of expanded clone.

v_call: TRBV6-1
clone_size: NA
j_call: TRBJ1-5
d_call: NA
cdr3_nt: TGTGCCAGCAACGGGGGACACGGCAATCAGCCCCAGCATTTT
cdr3_aa: CASNGGHGNQPQHF

v_call: TRBV4-1
clone_size: NA
j_call: TRBJ2-5
d_call: NA
cdr3_nt: TGCGCCAGCAGCCCCGCTAGCGCCCAAGAGACCCAGTACTTC
cdr3_aa: CASSPASAQETQYF

v_call: TRBV6-6
clone_size: once
j_call: TRBJ2-3
d_call: NA
cdr3_nt: TGTGCCAGCAGTTACTCGGATACGCAGTATTTT
cdr3_aa: CASSYSDTQYF

v_call: TRBV10-3
clone_size: NA
j_call: TRBJ2-3
d_call: NA
cdr3_nt: TGTGCCATCAGCCAGGGGGGAAGTACAGATACGCAGTATTTT
cdr3_aa: CAISQGGSTDTQYF

v_call: TRBV2
clone_size: NA
j_call: TRBJ2-1
d_call: NA
cdr3_nt: TGTGCCAGCAAGGGGGGGAGCTCCTACAATGAGCAGTTCTTC
cdr3_aa: CASKGGSSYNEQFF

v_call: TRBV4-3
clone_size: NA
j_call: TRBJ2-1
d_call: TRBD2
cdr3_nt: TGCGCCAGCAGCCAAGAGCTAGCGGGGTACAATGAGCAGTTCTTC
cdr3_aa: CASSQELAGYNEQFF

v_call: TRBV5-6
clone_size: NA
j_call: TRBJ2-7
d_call: NA
cdr3_nt: TGTGCCAGCAGCTTGGCCGGGGGCCTTAGCTCCTACGAGCAGTACTTC
cdr3_aa: CASSLAGGLSSYEQYF

v_call: TRBV19
clone_size: NA
j_call: TRBJ2-4
d_call: NA
cdr3_nt: TGTGCCAGTAGTATAGAGGAGGGCAAAAACATTCAGTACTTC
cdr3_aa: CASSIEEGKNIQYF

v_call: TRBV7-2
clone_size: NA
j_call: TRBJ2-1
d_call: TRBD2
cdr3_nt: TGTGCCAGCAGCCAGACTAGCGGGACTTACAATGAGCAGTTCTTC
cdr3_aa: CASSQTSGTYNEQFF

v_call: TRBV28
clone_size: NA
j_call: TRBJ1-2
d_call: TRBD1
cdr3_nt: TGTGCCAGCAGTCAGGACAGGGATATAGGCTACACCTTC
cdr3_aa: CASSQDRDIGYTF

v_call: TRBV28
clone_size: NA
j_call: TRBJ2-1
d_call: NA
cdr3_nt: TGTGCCAGCACCTCGTTACTAGCAACGCAGTTCTTC
cdr3_aa: CASTSLLATQFF

v_call: TRBV4-1
clone_size: NA
j_call: TRBJ1-4
d_call: NA
cdr3_nt: TGCGCCAGCAGCCAAGTTGTGACAGTTGAAAAACTGTTTTTT
cdr3_aa: CASSQVVTVEKLFF

v_call: TRBV10-3
clone_size: NA
j_call: TRBJ1-4
d_call: NA
cdr3_nt: TGTGCCATCAGCAGGACAGACGGGGAAAAACTGTTTTTT
cdr3_aa: CAISRTDGEKLFF

v_call: TRBV6-6
clone_size: few
j_call: TRBJ1-6
d_call: NA
cdr3_nt: TGTGCCAGCACCCTCGGGGGGTTCGGGTCACCCCTCCACTTT
cdr3_aa: CASTLGGFGSPLHF

v_call: TRBV25-1
clone_size: NA
j_call: TRBJ1-4
d_call: NA
cdr3_nt: TGTGCCAGCAGTACAGTAGGGCCGGATGAAAAACTGTTTTTT
cdr3_aa: CASSTVGPDEKLFF

v_call: TRBV7-6
clone_size: NA
j_call: TRBJ1-3
d_call: NA
cdr3_nt: TGTGCCAGCAGCCCTGGACGGGCCTCGGGCGGCACCATATATTTT
cdr3_aa: CASSPGRASGGTIYF

v_call: TRBV7-9
clone_size: NA
j_call: TRBJ2-3
d_call: NA
cdr3_nt: TGTGCCAGCAGCGCACGGGCCGCGGGGAGAACAGATACGCAGTATTTT
cdr3_aa: CASSARAAGRTDTQYF

v_call: TRBV28
clone_size: NA
j_call: TRBJ1-5
d_call: TRBD1
cdr3_nt: TGTGCCAGCAGTTTCCCAGGACAGGGGAATCAGCCCCAGCATTTT
cdr3_aa: CASSFPGQGNQPQHF

v_call: TRBV5-6
clone_size: NA
j_call: TRBJ1-1
d_call: NA
cdr3_nt: TGTGCCAGCAGCCTGACAGCCCGCCGGACTGAAGCTTTCTTT
cdr3_aa: CASSLTARRTEAFF

v_call: TRBV7-9
clone_size: once
j_call: TRBJ2-3
d_call: NA
cdr3_nt: TGTGCCAGCAGCCTCGGACGAGACTCAGATACGCAGTATTTT
cdr3_aa: CASSLGRDSDTQYF

v_call: TRBV5-6
clone_size: NA
j_call: TRBJ1-3
d_call: TRBD1
cdr3_nt: TGTGCCAGCAGCTTCCTTACAGGGGGCGGCTCTGGAAACACCATATATTTT
cdr3_aa: CASSFLTGGGSGNTIYF

v_call: TRBV7-8
clone_size: NA
j_call: TRBJ2-7
d_call: TRBD2
cdr3_nt: TGTGCCAGCAGCCTGCTCGGGGGGGTCCCCTACGAGCAGTACTTC
cdr3_aa: CASSLLGGVPYEQYF

v_call: TRBV6-6
clone_size: NA
j_call: TRBJ1-4
d_call: NA
cdr3_nt: TGTGCCAGCAGTTACTCGCCGGGACTTGGCAATGAAAAACTGTTTTTT
cdr3_aa: CASSYSPGLGNEKLFF

v_call: TRBV29-1
clone_size: once
j_call: TRBJ2-3
d_call: NA
cdr3_nt: TGCAGCGTTAAAGAGAGCACAGATACGCAGTATTTT
cdr3_aa: CSVKESTDTQYF

v_call: TRBV10-3
clone_size: NA
j_call: TRBJ2-1
d_call: NA
cdr3_nt: TGTGCCATCAGTTCGGTCCGGGACTCCGCAGATGAGCAGTTCTTC
cdr3_aa: CAISSVRDSADEQFF

v_call: TRBV6-5
clone_size: NA
j_call: TRBJ2-1
d_call: TRBD2
cdr3_nt: TGTGCCAGCAGGGAGCGGGGTCCCTACAATGAGCAGTTCTTC
cdr3_aa: CASRERGPYNEQFF

v_call: TRBV20-1
clone_size: NA
j_call: TRBJ2-5
d_call: NA
cdr3_nt: TGCAGTGTAGAGGTGGAGACCCAGTACTTC
cdr3_aa: CSVEVETQYF

v_call: TRBV19
clone_size: once
j_call: TRBJ1-1
d_call: NA
cdr3_nt: TGTGCCAGTAGTACAGGAAAAAAGGCTGAAGCTTTCTTT
cdr3_aa: CASSTGKKAEAFF

v_call: TRBV5-1
clone_size: NA
j_call: TRBJ1-1
d_call: NA
cdr3_nt: TGCGCCAGCAGCGTCGACCTGAACACTGAAGCTTTCTTT
cdr3_aa: CASSVDLNTEAFF

v_call: TRBV5-1
clone_size: NA
j_call: TRBJ2-7
d_call: TRBD2
cdr3_nt: TGCGCCAGCAGCTTACTAGCGAGCGGGGGCTACGAGCAGTACTTC
cdr3_aa: CASSLLASGGYEQYF

v_call: TRBV18
clone_size: NA
j_call: TRBJ2-3
d_call: NA
cdr3_nt: TGTGCCAGCTCACCTTTTTGGATGAGACGGGACACCACAGATACGCAGTATTTT
cdr3_aa: CASSPFWMRRDTTDTQYF

v_call: TRBV5-1
clone_size: NA
j_call: TRBJ2-3
d_call: NA
cdr3_nt: TGCGCCAGCAGCTTGGAAGCTAGCAGCACAGATACGCAGTATTTT
cdr3_aa: CASSLEASSTDTQYF

v_call: TRBV11-2
clone_size: NA
j_call: TRBJ2-7
d_call: NA
cdr3_nt: TGTGCCAGCAGCCTGGGGGCTAGCGGACCCTACGAGCAGTACTTC
cdr3_aa: CASSLGASGPYEQYF

v_call: TRBV28
clone_size: NA
j_call: TRBJ1-2
d_call: TRBD1
cdr3_nt: TGTGCCAGCACAGCCGGGACAGGGACTCTAGATGGCTACACCTTC
cdr3_aa: CASTAGTGTLDGYTF

v_call: TRBV2
clone_size: NA
j_call: TRBJ2-1
d_call: NA
cdr3_nt: TGTGCCAGCAGTGAAATCAATGAGCAGTTCTTC
cdr3_aa: CASSEINEQFF

v_call: TRBV5-1
clone_size: once
j_call: TRBJ2-5
d_call: NA
cdr3_nt: TGCGCCAGCAGCTTGGTGGCTGGGCTGGAGACCCAGTACTTC
cdr3_aa: CASSLVAGLETQYF

v_call: TRBV6-1
clone_size: NA
j_call: TRBJ2-7
d_call: TRBD1
cdr3_nt: TGTGCCAGCAGTGTGGGACAGGGGGCCCAGAAGGAGCAGTACTTC
cdr3_aa: CASSVGQGAQKEQYF

v_call: TRBV6-1
clone_size: once
j_call: TRBJ2-6
d_call: NA
cdr3_nt: TGTGCGACACAGTGGAGTTATGGGGCCAACGTCCTGACTTTC
cdr3_aa: CATQWSYGANVLTF

v_call: TRBV4-1
clone_size: NA
j_call: TRBJ2-7
d_call: TRBD2
cdr3_nt: TGCGCCAGCAGCCAAGGTCCGGGTAGCGGGAATTACGAGCAGTACTTC
cdr3_aa: CASSQGPGSGNYEQYF

v_call: TRBV10-1
clone_size: NA
j_call: TRBJ2-1
d_call: TRBD2
cdr3_nt: TGCGCCAGCAGTGAGTCTAAGCGGGGGGGAAATGAGCAGTTCTTC
cdr3_aa: CASSESKRGGNEQFF

v_call: TRBV19
clone_size: NA
j_call: TRBJ2-3
d_call: NA
cdr3_nt: TGTGCCAGTAGTATGACATTTAGCACAGATACGCAGTATTTT
cdr3_aa: CASSMTFSTDTQYF

v_call: TRBV4-3
clone_size: NA
j_call: TRBJ2-3
d_call: NA
cdr3_nt: TGCGCCAGCAGCCTTTTGACAACAGATACGCAGTATTTT
cdr3_aa: CASSLLTTDTQYF

v_call: TRBV5-1
clone_size: NA
j_call: TRBJ2-7
d_call: NA
cdr3_nt: TGCGCCAGCAGCTTGGGCTCCCTCGAGCAGTACTTC
cdr3_aa: CASSLGSLEQYF

v_call: TRBV5-4
clone_size: NA
j_call: TRBJ2-7
d_call: TRBD2
cdr3_nt: TGTGCCAGCAGCTCCCAGACTAGCGGGAGGGTCTACGAGCAGTACTTC
cdr3_aa: CASSSQTSGRVYEQYF

v_call: TRBV28
clone_size: once
j_call: TRBJ2-5
d_call: NA
cdr3_nt: TGTGCCAGCAGTTTATGGTCTAGGGAAGAGACCCAGTACTTC
cdr3_aa: CASSLWSREETQYF

v_call: TRBV11-3
clone_size: NA
j_call: TRBJ2-3
d_call: NA
cdr3_nt: TGTGCCAGCAGCACCAGGGGACTGGGGGCAGATACGCAGTATTTT
cdr3_aa: CASSTRGLGADTQYF

v_call: TRBV7-2
clone_size: NA
j_call: TRBJ2-3
d_call: TRBD2
cdr3_nt: TGTGCCAGCAGCCCGGGCTGGGCGGGAGGGCCAGATACGCAGTATTTT
cdr3_aa: CASSPGWAGGPDTQYF

v_call: TRBV7-9
clone_size: NA
j_call: TRBJ2-7
d_call: NA
cdr3_nt: TGTGCCAGCAGCCGGGCCTACGAGCAGTACTTC
cdr3_aa: CASSRAYEQYF

v_call: TRBV30
clone_size: NA
j_call: TRBJ2-7
d_call: NA
cdr3_nt: TGTGCCTGGAGCGTGTCGCTAACGAGCACATCCTACGAGCAGTACTTC
cdr3_aa: CAWSVSLTSTSYEQYF

v_call: TRBV6-5
clone_size: NA
j_call: TRBJ2-6
d_call: NA
cdr3_nt: TGTGCCAGCACCACATCGGTGGGGGGGGCCAACGTCCTGACTTTC
cdr3_aa: CASTTSVGGANVLTF

v_call: TRBV28
clone_size: NA
j_call: TRBJ2-7
d_call: NA
cdr3_nt: TGTGCCAGCAGTTTACGGAGGTACGAGCAGTACTTC
cdr3_aa: CASSLRRYEQYF

v_call: TRBV5-1
clone_size: NA
j_call: TRBJ1-1
d_call: NA
cdr3_nt: TGCGCCAGCAGCCTTGGTAGGGGGAACACTGAAGCTTTCTTT
cdr3_aa: CASSLGRGNTEAFF

v_call: TRBV30
clone_size: NA
j_call: TRBJ1-6
d_call: TRBD1
cdr3_nt: TGTGCCTGGGACAGGGGGCGGAATAATTCACCCCTCCACTTT
cdr3_aa: CAWDRGRNNSPLHF

v_call: TRBV12-1
clone_size: NA
j_call: TRBJ2-1
d_call: NA
cdr3_nt: TGTGCCAGCAGCCCGCCGGGACAGTCCTCCTACAATGAGCAGTTCTTC
cdr3_aa: CASSPPGQSSYNEQFF

v_call: TRBV7-2
clone_size: NA
j_call: TRBJ2-1
d_call: NA
cdr3_nt: TGTGCCAGCAGCTTAATCGGGCAGGGTAGGCACGATGAGCAGTTCTTC
cdr3_aa: CASSLIGQGRHDEQFF

v_call: TRBV10-3
clone_size: once
j_call: TRBJ2-5
d_call: NA
cdr3_nt: TGTGCCATCAGTGACAGGGGTGCTCAAGAGACCCAGTACTTC
cdr3_aa: CAISDRGAQETQYF

v_call: TRBV6-5
clone_size: NA
j_call: TRBJ1-4
d_call: TRBD1
cdr3_nt: TGTGCCAGCAGTTACTCTTCAGGGGGTAATGAAAAACTGTTTTTT
cdr3_aa: CASSYSSGGNEKLFF

v_call: TRBV19
clone_size: NA
j_call: TRBJ2-7
d_call: NA
cdr3_nt: TGTGCCAGTAGTATAGTTGCAGGGCCCTACGAGCAGTACTTC
cdr3_aa: CASSIVAGPYEQYF

v_call: TRBV7-2
clone_size: NA
j_call: TRBJ2-1
d_call: NA
cdr3_nt: TGTGCCAGCAGCTTAGCGGAAACAGGAAAGGGGCAGTTCTTC
cdr3_aa: CASSLAETGKGQFF

v_call: TRBV18
clone_size: NA
j_call: TRBJ1-5
d_call: NA
cdr3_nt: TGTGCCAGCTCAGGGCAGAGTAGCAATCAGCCCCAGCATTTT
cdr3_aa: CASSGQSSNQPQHF